Shown below are 11 T cell receptor beta chains from a single sample sequenced in a study of regulatory T cells in long-lasting Graves disease. With iRepertoire HTBI primers and Arm-PCR of CDR3 regions, TCR beta libraries were built. From the multiplex PCR reads, TCRdb called clonotypes with MiXCR, one entry per CDR3 protein. The data contain around 450,000 distinct CDR3 sequences, roughly 21% of them singletons. This sample's time point: persistent/refractory GD, antithyroid drugs over 5 years with positive TRAb. PBMC RNA was the source of the TCR library. Sample: peripheral blood mononuclear cells (PBMCs), taken when the disease was refractory, from a patient treated with antithyroid drugs. Every receptor here comes from a female donor with Graves disease.

Note on this clonotype: A far bigger clonotype differs at one base, so this is likely a read error. The chain joins TRBV28 to TRBJ2-7; the D gene is possibly TRBD2 (6 bases). The CDR3 contains 13 residues. Germline CDR1 MDHEN, CDR2 SYDVKM. CDR3 sequence reads: CASRKGQDYEQCF. DNA of the CDR3: TGTGCCAGCAGGAAGGGTCAGGACTACGAGCAGTGCTTC.

The table lists this clonotype with a few counts. The rearrangement uses TRBV20-1 and TRBJ1-1, with 9 bases that match TRBD1. CDR1 DFQATT and CDR2 SNEGSKA come from the germline V gene (reference sequence). The CDR3 runs to 12 residues. With V trimmed by 5 bases and J by 5 bases, 3 bases remained unmatched. The chain's CDR3 is CSAPTGGTEAFF. In nucleotides, the CDR3 is TGCAGTGCTCCGACAGGGGGTACTGAAGCTTTCTTT.

The chain has TRBV28 and TRBJ2-7, with D hard to call. In germline, CDR1 is MDHEN, CDR2 SYDVKM. The V and J ends lost 3 bases and 5 bases respectively, with 14 bases between them. The CDR3 covers 14 residues. The CDR3 nucleotides read TGTGCCAGCAGTTTGAGGCTTCCTCGGAACGAGCAGTACTTC. This translates into CASSLRLPRNEQYF.

Many counts were recorded for this clonotype. V gene TRBV27 combines with J gene TRBJ2-7, with 9 bases that match TRBD1. CDR1 is MNHEY, CDR2 SMNVEV, per germline (reference sequence). V gave up 3 bases and J gave up 3 bases; unmatched junction bases: 6. This CDR3 region has 15 residues. The CDR3 region is CASSFQGQGRYEQYF. DNA of the CDR3: TGTGCCAGCAGTTTCCAGGGACAGGGCCGCTACGAGCAGTACTTC.

This clonotype showed up many times. The genes are TRBV12-3 or TRBV12-4 and TRBJ2-2; D may be TRBD1 (6 bases). The ends were cut back, 7 bases at V and 9 bases at J, with 12 bases in the middle. The CDR3 runs 12 residues. The DNA for the CDR3 is TGTGCCAGCAACCACAGGGACAGGGAGCTGTTTTTT. Translating it yields CASNHRDRELFF.

The J gene is TRBJ2-2, the V gene TRBV7-9, with 8 bases lining up with TRBD1. The V gene's germline CDR1 is SEHNR and CDR2 FQNEAQ (reference sequence). V shed 4 bases and J 4 bases; nucleotides not matched to a gene: 8. This CDR3 contains 16 residues. The CDR3 here is CASSSDGQGPTGELFF. CDR3 in DNA: TGTGCCAGCAGCTCTGACGGACAGGGCCCCACCGGGGAGCTGTTTTTT.

This clonotype was picked up many times. J is TRBJ1-4 and V is TRBV7-9, with TRBD1 as a possible D gene (5 bases). This CDR3 comprises 14 residues. Germline loops: CDR1 SEHNR, CDR2 FQNEAQ (reference sequence). The germline V and J ends were trimmed by 5 bases and 1 base, with 8 bases remaining between them. The CDR3 reads CASSAQGTNEKLFF. The CDR3 coding sequence is TGTGCCAGCAGCGCGCAGGGAACTAATGAAAAACTGTTTTTT. The complete variable domain, with remaining parts taken from reference TRBV7-9 and TRBJ1-4, reads DTGVSQNPRHKITKRGQNVTFRCDPISEHNRLYWYRQTLGQGPEFLTYFQNEAQLEKSRLLSDRFSAERPKGSFSTLEIQRTEQGDSAMYLCASSAQGTNEKLFFGSGTQLSVL.

This clonotype appeared many times. The CDR3 DNA reads as TGTGCCAGCAGCCTGGGGATCTCTGGGGCCAACGTCCTGACTTTC. The encoded protein is CASSLGISGANVLTF. J is TRBJ2-6 and V is TRBV12-3 or TRBV12-4; D is unclear. The CDR3 runs to 15 residues. Trimming took 6 bases from V and 0 from J, leaving 9 bases between them.

This clonotype occurred a few times. The chain uses TRBV2 and TRBJ1-2; D gene unclear. V lost 0 bases to trimming and J lost 8 bases, with 10 bases between them. The CDR3 runs 13 residues. The germline gives CDR1 SNHLY, CDR2 FYNNEI. CDR3 region: CASSEAEGRGYTF. The CDR3, as DNA: TGTGCCAGCAGTGAAGCGGAGGGCCGCGGCTACACCTTC.

There are a few counts of this clonotype. The chain joins TRBV14 to TRBJ2-5; 8 bases line up with TRBD1. With 2 bases clipped from V and 3 bases from J, the junction kept 5 bases outside the gene matches. Germline lookup yields CDR1 SGHDN and CDR2 FVKESK. The CDR3 runs 15 residues. The CDR3 here is CASSQLQGVKETQYF. The CDR3 nucleotides are TGTGCCAGCAGCCAATTACAGGGGGTAAAAGAGACCCAGTACTTC.

This chain connects TRBV27 to TRBJ1-5; the match to TRBD1 covers 9 bases. Germline V gives CDR1 MNHEY, CDR2 SMNVEV (reference sequence). The V and J ends lost 4 bases and 4 bases, in that order; junction bases with no gene match: 5. This CDR3 region has 15 residues. CDR3 sequence (DNA): TGTGCCAGCAGTTGGGCTGGACAGGGGAATCAGCCCCAGCATTTT. Amino acids: CASSWAGQGNQPQHF.